This record covers a single T cell receptor beta chain. Data came from immunoSEQ multiplex PCR; TCRdb stores just in-frame clones and leaves some out. The sample lists tens of thousands of clones; 93% were seen once. This sample was taken from a study of T cell changes during pregnancy in multiple sclerosis. The sequence came from a female donor with multiple sclerosis, enrolled in a pregnancy study. This specimen was peripheral blood, taken in the second trimester of pregnancy.

CDR3 DNA sequence: TGTGCCAGCAGCTATGGACAGGGGGCTAATGAAAAACTGTTTTTT. Translating it yields CASSYGQGANEKLFF. The V gene is TRBV11-2, the J gene TRBJ1-4, with 10 bases aligning to TRBD1. V was pared by 4 bases and J by 3 bases, with 2 bases of the junction left unmatched. The CDR3 sequence is 15 residues long. CDR1 is SGHAT and CDR2 is FQNNGV in the germline V gene.